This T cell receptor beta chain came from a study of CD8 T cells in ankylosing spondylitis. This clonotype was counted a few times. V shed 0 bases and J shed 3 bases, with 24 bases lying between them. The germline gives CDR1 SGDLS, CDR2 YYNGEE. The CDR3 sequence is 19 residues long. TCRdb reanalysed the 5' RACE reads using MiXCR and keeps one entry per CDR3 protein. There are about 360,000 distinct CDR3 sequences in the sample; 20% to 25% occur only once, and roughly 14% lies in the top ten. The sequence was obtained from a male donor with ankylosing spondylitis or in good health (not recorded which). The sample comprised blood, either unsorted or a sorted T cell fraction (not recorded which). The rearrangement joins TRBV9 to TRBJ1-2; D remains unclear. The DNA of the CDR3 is TGTGCCAGCAGCGTAGACGATTCCGGACGGCCCGAATATTACTATGGCTACACCTTC. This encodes CASSVDDSGRPEYYYGYTF.